A selection of T cell receptor beta chains follows, all from one sample in a study of cytomegalovirus exposure and HLA in healthy donors. The assay was immunoSEQ multiplex PCR, and TCRdb's table has in-frame clones only and misses some. The sample gives just over 150,000 clones, approximately 70% of which show up once; over 6% is in the top ten. Sequencing input: PBMCs. These receptor sequences come from a man aged 35 to 55 in good health and CMV-seropositive. Both conserved end residues are part of each CDR3. A D gene is named only where the DNA matches it firmly. Expanded clones get a size class; other rows say once, few or many, or leave the size out.

>TRBD1|TRBV7-9|-|TRBJ1-1
TGTGCCAGCAGCTCCCCGACAGGGGCGACTGAAGCTTTCTTT
CASSSPTGATEAFF
>TRBD1|TRBV19|-|TRBJ2-7
TGTGCCAGTAGTATCAGGGACAGGGGGACCTACGAGCAGTACTTC
CASSIRDRGTYEQYF
>TRBD1|TRBV5-1|-|TRBJ2-2
TGCGCCAGCAGCCCCACAGGGGCCGCCCACACCGGGGAGCTGTTTTTT
CASSPTGAAHTGELFF
>TRBD2|TRBV2|-|TRBJ2-5
TGTGCCAGCAGTGGGTTTACTAGCGGGGGCCGGGAGACCCAGTACTTC
CASSGFTSGGRETQYF
>TRBD2|TRBV7-9|-|TRBJ2-1
TGTGCCAGCAGCCCCCGGGGGGGTTCTTCCGACAATGAGCAGTTCTTC
CASSPRGGSSDNEQFF
>-|TRBV6-5|-|TRBJ1-5
TGTGCCAGCAGAAGGACTCTGGGTAGCAATCAGCCCCAGCATTTT
CASRRTLGSNQPQHF
>-|TRBV15|-|TRBJ1-2
TGTGCCACCAGCAGAGGATCCGGGACTCTCTATGGCTACACCTTC
CATSRGSGTLYGYTF
>TRBD1|TRBV7-2|-|TRBJ2-3
TGTGCCAGCAGCTCTGGGACAGGGGGCATCATCAATACGCAGTATTTT
CASSSGTGGIINTQYF
>-|TRBV18|-|TRBJ2-7
TGTGCCAGCTCACCACCAGGAGCTTACGAGCAGTACTTC
CASSPPGAYEQYF
>TRBD1|TRBV6-5|few|TRBJ2-7
TGTGCCAGCAGTTCGAGGACAGGCTCCTACGAGCAGTACTTC
CASSSRTGSYEQYF
>TRBD1|TRBV18|-|TRBJ1-4
TGTGCCAGCTCGCGGGACAGGACTAATGAAAAACTGTTTTTT
CASSRDRTNEKLFF
>-|TRBV7-3|-|TRBJ2-5
TGTGCCAGCAGCCCGCAAAGGGGAGAGACCCAGTACTTC
CASSPQRGETQYF
>-|TRBV7-3|once|TRBJ1-3
TGTGCCAGCAGCTCTCCCGGCTCTGGAAACACCATATATTTT
CASSSPGSGNTIYF
>-|TRBV29-1|-|TRBJ2-3
TGCAGCCTCCGCGCGGGGGCAAGAGGTACGCAGTATTTT
CSLRAGARGTQYF
>TRBD2|TRBV10-3|-|TRBJ2-2
TGTGCCATCAGTACGTCTAGCGGGGGCGGGGAGCTGTTTTTT
CAISTSSGGGELFF
>-|TRBV12-5|-|TRBJ1-1
TGTGCTAGTGGTTTGGAACAAAACAGTGCCACTGAAGCTTTCTTT
CASGLEQNSATEAFF
>-|TRBV23-1|-|TRBJ2-2
TGCGCCAGCAGTCAATCGTCGCAGGGATCCGGGGAGCTGTTTTTT
CASSQSSQGSGELFF
>-|TRBV5-1|-|TRBJ2-5
TGCGCCAGCAGCTTGGAGGCAGGGTATCAAGAGACCCAGTACTTC
CASSLEAGYQETQYF
>TRBD1|TRBV29-1|-|TRBJ1-1
TGCAGCGTTGTGGGACAGGGACTTTCGTGGAGAGCTTTCTTT
CSVVGQGLSWRAFF
>TRBD2|TRBV7-2|-|TRBJ2-7
TGTGCCAGCAGCCGGACTAGCGGGGGGTACGAGCAGTACTTC
CASSRTSGGYEQYF
>-|TRBV4-2|once|TRBJ1-5
TGTGCCAGCAGCCAAGACAGGGGCTCAGGGCCCCAGCATTTT
CASSQDRGSGPQHF
>-|TRBV19|-|TRBJ2-6
TGTGCCAGTAGTATTACAGGGACTGGGGCCAACGTCCTGACTTTC
CASSITGTGANVLTF
>-|TRBV6-4|once|TRBJ2-5
TGTGCCAGCAGTGAGGCGATGGGGGGGACCCAGTACTTC
CASSEAMGGTQYF
>TRBD2|TRBV11-1|-|TRBJ2-7
TGTGCCAGCAGCCCCGACGGGGGGAGAAAATTCCACGAGCAGTACTTC
CASSPDGGRKFHEQYF
>TRBD2|TRBV27|-|TRBJ2-1
TGTGCCAGCAGTTCGGGACTAAACAATGAGCAGTTCTTC
CASSSGLNNEQFF
>-|TRBV4-3|-|TRBJ2-6
TGCGCCAGCAGCCAGTCACAGGGCTCTGGGGCCAACGTCCTGACTTTC
CASSQSQGSGANVLTF
>-|TRBV4-3|-|TRBJ1-6
TGCGCCAGCAGCCAAGGGACACCCCCTTCACCCCTCCACTTT
CASSQGTPPSPLHF
>-|TRBV5-1|-|TRBJ2-3
TGCGCCAGCACACGAGGGCGGGAAGCTGCAGATACGCAGTATTTT
CASTRGREAADTQYF
>TRBD1|TRBV5-1|-|TRBJ1-4
TGCGCCAGCAGCTTGGGGACAGGCAATGAGAAACTGTTTTTT
CASSLGTGNEKLFF
>-|TRBV28|-|TRBJ1-1
TGTGCCAGCAGTTTATTTAATTTAGGGAGGACTGAAGCTTTCTTT
CASSLFNLGRTEAFF
>TRBD1|TRBV19|few|TRBJ1-6
TGTGCCAGCGGACAGGGGGCGGGTTCACCCCTCCACTTT
CASGQGAGSPLHF
>TRBD1|TRBV7-2|-|TRBJ1-2
TGTGCCAGCAGCTACGACAGGGACGGCTACACCTTC
CASSYDRDGYTF
>TRBD1|TRBV5-1|-|TRBJ1-3
TGCGCCAGCAGCCGTGGGACAGGGACCTCTGGAAACACCATATATTTT
CASSRGTGTSGNTIYF
>TRBD1|TRBV6-6|few|TRBJ1-6
TGTGCCAGCAGTCCTAGGGGCAGGGGGAATTCACCCCTCCACTTT
CASSPRGRGNSPLHF
>-|TRBV2|-|TRBJ1-2
TGTGCCAGCAGTGAGGCCCGTAATTCCTATGGCTACACCTTC
CASSEARNSYGYTF
>TRBD2|TRBV4-2|-|TRBJ2-7
TGTGCCAGCAGCCAAGGGACTAGCGGGGGCCGATCCCCCTACGAGCAGTACTTC
CASSQGTSGGRSPYEQYF
>TRBD2|TRBV9|-|TRBJ2-4
TGTGCCAGCAGCCGTGGGGGGGACCTAGCCAAAAACATTCAGTACTTC
CASSRGGDLAKNIQYF
>-|TRBV19|few|TRBJ1-2
TGTGCCAGTTCCACCGCGGATGACTATGGCTACACCTTC
CASSTADDYGYTF